Shown below are 9 T cell receptor beta chains from a single sample sequenced in a study of PD-1 blockade in mismatch repair-deficient tumors (dated by TCRdb to the late 2010s). The method was the immunoSEQ multiplex PCR assay. In TCRdb, the immuneACCESS table is reduced to in-frame sequences with V and J assigned. These tables do not hold every clone; where another copy was compared, an unresolved V gene accounts for under half, and the others remain unexplained. Here the sample has some 100,000 clones; about 79% occur a single time. Of the sample, 6.3% falls within the top ten clones. The source was peripheral blood, collected roughly 36 weeks after starting pembrolizumab. The receptor set was obtained from an adult with mismatch repair-deficient cancer.

This clone was counted a few times. This rearrangement joins TRBV9 to TRBJ2-6, with a tentative D call TRBD1 (6 bases). Trimming removed 5 bases at V and 4 bases at J, with 16 bases between. The CDR3 length is 16 residues. In germline, CDR1 is SGDLS, CDR2 YYNGEE. The CDR3 here is CASRRQGISGANVLTF. CDR3 nucleotides: TGTGCCAGCAGGCGGCAGGGGATCTCCGGGGCCAACGTCCTGACTTTC.

The count of this clone is one. This chain uses TRBV10-2 with TRBJ2-3; D tentatively reads TRBD1 or TRBD2 (5 bases each). The CDR3 spans 13 residues. V lost 10 bases and J lost 2, with 13 bases in between. CDR1 and CDR2 (germline): WSHSY, SAAADI. The CDR3 is CATAGAYTDTQYF. The CDR3, as DNA: TGCGCCACCGCCGGGGCCTACACAGATACGCAGTATTTT.

The chain is built from TRBV4-1 and TRBJ1-2; 8 nucleotides align to TRBD1. Trimming took 0 bases from V and 8 from J; bases not matched to a gene: 5. The CDR3 has 14 amino acids. The V gene's germline CDR1 is MGHRA and CDR2 YSYEKL. In nucleotides, the CDR3 is TGCGCCAGCAGCCAAGACAGGGGGCCGGTAGGCTACACCTTC. Amino acids: CASSQDRGPVGYTF.

The chain couples TRBV10-3 to TRBJ1-2; D is unclear. The CDR3 loop spans 16 amino acids. Deletions cut 4 bases from V and 1 base from J, with 16 bases between. Germline lookup yields CDR1 ENHRY and CDR2 SYGVKD. CDR3 DNA sequence: TGTGCCATCAGTGCTTGGCAAAGCGACAATAACTATGGCTACACCTTC. It is translated as CAISAWQSDNNYGYTF.

The chain recombines TRBV7-6 with TRBJ2-7, with 10 positions matching TRBD1. This CDR3 is built from 14 residues. V gave up 3 bases and J gave up 2 bases; unmatched junction bases: 1. Germline CDR1 is SGHVS and CDR2 is FNYEAQ. CDR3 sequence (DNA): TGTGCCAGCAGCTTTGGGACAGGGGCCTACGAGCAGTACTTC. Protein product: CASSFGTGAYEQYF. Full variable domain (rest looked up from reference TRBV7-6 and TRBJ2-7): GAGVSQSPRYKVTKRGQDVALRCDPISGHVSLYWYRQALGQGPEFLTYFNYEAQQDKSGLPNDRFSAERPEGSISTLTIQRTEQRDSAMYRCASSFGTGAYEQYFGPGTRLTVT.

This chain links TRBV14 with TRBJ2-7; D tentatively fits TRBD1 or TRBD2 (5 bases each). The CDR3 contains 14 residues. The V end lost 4 bases, the J end lost 6 bases, and 16 bases lay between the germline ends. Germline V gene lookup returns CDR1 SGHDN and CDR2 FVKESK. CDR3: CASSPSIEGREQYF. As DNA, the CDR3 is TGTGCCAGCAGCCCCAGTATTGAGGGGCGCGAGCAGTACTTC. The variable domain in full, with the rest retrieved from reference TRBV14 and TRBJ2-7, is EAGVTQFPSHSVIEKGQTVTLRCDPISGHDNLYWYRRVMGKEIKFLLHFVKESKQDESGMPNNRFLAERTGGTYSTLKVQPAELEDSGVYFCASSPSIEGREQYFGPGTRLTVT.

The table lists this clone with a few counts. The chain uses TRBV11-3 and TRBJ2-5; TRBD1 agrees at 7 bases. The germline gives CDR1 SGHNT, CDR2 YENEEA. V shed 0 bases, J shed 0 bases, and the junction held 1 base outside the gene matches. This CDR3 has 15 amino acids. The DNA for the CDR3 is TGTGCCAGCAGCTTAGAACAGGGGTACCAAGAGACCCAGTACTTC. The encoded protein is CASSLEQGYQETQYF.

This clone was recorded a few times. CDR3 nucleotide sequence: TGTGCCAGCAGTTCCCGGGGAAATCAGCCCCAGCATTTT. Its protein product is CASSSRGNQPQHF. This rearrangement joins TRBV27 to TRBJ1-5; D call uncertain. The CDR3 is 13 residues long. In germline, CDR1 is MNHEY, CDR2 SMNVEV (reference sequence). V lost 4 bases, J lost 4 bases, and 8 bases lay in between.

The V call is TRBV5-4, the J call TRBJ1-2; possibly TRBD1 for D (5 bases). This CDR3 is 15 amino acids long. V lost 4 bases to trimming and J lost 2 bases, with 15 bases between them. CDR1 is SGHNT, CDR2 YYREEE, per germline (reference sequence). The CDR3 DNA reads as TGTGCCAGCAGCCCACCAGGGACTGGAAACTATGGCTACACCTTC. This sequence encodes CASSPPGTGNYGYTF.